The rows below give T cell receptor beta chains drawn from one sample of a study of T cell responses to AZD1222 COVID-19 vaccine. Assay used: immunoSEQ multiplex PCR; TCRdb lists only in-frame clones, some missing. The table records about 110,000 clones, roughly 86% of them present only once. Specimen: peripheral blood, collected on day 0 of MenACWY control vaccination. The receptors originated from an adult in good health. CDR3s include the opening cysteine and the closing phenylalanine or tryptophan. Fields, in order: J gene, V gene, clone size, D gene, CDR3 protein, CDR3 DNA. A D gene is named only where the DNA matches it firmly. Clone size is stated in some rows and not others, as once, few, many or a class when expanded.

TRBJ1-2 | TRBV11-1 | - | - | CASSSNGALYGYTF | TGTGCCAGCAGCTCAAACGGGGCCCTCTATGGCTACACCTTC
TRBJ1-2 | TRBV7-9 | - | - | CASSPGGEGYTF | TGTGCCAGCAGCCCCGGAGGGGAAGGCTACACCTTC
TRBJ2-1 | TRBV9 | - | - | CASSPGREQFF | TGTGCCAGCAGCCCCGGACGGGAGCAGTTCTTC
TRBJ2-5 | TRBV24-1 | - | TRBD2 | CATSEVAGRQETQYF | TGTGCCACCAGTGAGGTAGCGGGACGACAAGAGACCCAGTACTTC
TRBJ2-1 | TRBV9 | - | - | CASSVGQGGRLDNEQFF | TGTGCCAGCAGCGTAGGCCAAGGGGGGCGCCTCGACAATGAGCAGTTCTTC
TRBJ2-7 | TRBV24-1 | - | - | CATRKGSGTYEQYF | TGTGCCACCCGAAAAGGAAGCGGTACCTACGAGCAGTACTTC
TRBJ1-2 | TRBV28 | - | TRBD1 | CASSPGQGVGGYTF | TGTGCCAGCAGTCCGGGACAGGGGGTTGGAGGCTACACCTTC
TRBJ2-7 | TRBV5-1 | - | - | CASSAGTASYEQYF | TGCGCCAGCAGCGCCGGGACGGCTTCCTACGAGCAGTACTTC
TRBJ1-1 | TRBV3-1/TRBV3-2 | - | - | CASSQKGGIVNTEAFF | TGTGCCAGCAGCCAAAAAGGGGGTATAGTGAACACTGAAGCTTTCTTT
TRBJ2-7 | TRBV9 | - | TRBD2 | CASSPRTSGAYEQYF | TGTGCCAGCAGCCCCCGGACTAGCGGGGCCTACGAGCAGTACTTC
TRBJ1-4 | TRBV7-2 | - | TRBD1 | CASSLGTGEREKLFF | TGTGCCAGCAGCTTAGGAACAGGGGAGCGAGAAAAACTGTTTTTT
TRBJ1-5 | TRBV19 | - | - | CASSEGGVGNQPQHF | TGTGCCAGTAGCGAGGGGGGTGTGGGCAATCAGCCCCAGCATTTT
TRBJ1-2 | TRBV28 | - | - | CASRQAAGSGYTF | TGTGCCAGCAGGCAGGCTGCTGGGAGTGGCTACACCTTC
TRBJ1-1 | TRBV3-1/TRBV3-2 | - | - | CASQPRGDTEAFF | TGTGCCAGCCAACCCAGGGGAGACACTGAAGCTTTCTTT
TRBJ2-1 | TRBV27 | - | TRBD2 | CASSIKAGGPFNEQFF | TGTGCCAGCAGTATCAAAGCGGGAGGGCCTTTCAATGAGCAGTTCTTC
TRBJ2-1 | TRBV7-3 | once | - | CASSLTGAREQFF | TGTGCCAGCAGCTTAACGGGAGCTAGGGAGCAGTTCTTC
TRBJ1-2 | TRBV11-2 | once | - | CATTPRSNYGYTF | TGTGCCACCACCCCCAGGAGTAACTATGGCTACACCTTC
TRBJ2-1 | TRBV7-2 | - | - | CASSLVRGRNNEQFF | TGTGCCAGCAGCTTAGTGCGGGGAAGAAACAATGAGCAGTTCTTC
TRBJ1-1 | TRBV11-2 | - | - | CASSLDLNSEAFF | TGTGCCAGCAGCTTAGATCTCAACAGTGAAGCTTTCTTT
TRBJ1-4 | TRBV28 | - | TRBD1 | CASSLGQGREKLFF | TGTGCCAGCAGTTTAGGACAGGGGCGCGAAAAACTGTTTTTT
TRBJ2-7 | TRBV2 | - | - | CASGLRDTYEQYF | TGTGCCAGCGGATTGAGGGATACCTACGAGCAGTACTTC
TRBJ1-5 | TRBV6-5 | - | TRBD1 | CASKRGLQPQHF | TGTGCCAGCAAGAGGGGGCTTCAGCCCCAGCATTTT
TRBJ2-7 | TRBV5-1 | - | - | CASSLGSRGGANEQYF | TGCGCCAGCAGCTTGGGCTCCCGTGGGGGAGCGAACGAGCAGTACTTC
TRBJ1-5 | TRBV2 | few | - | CASNGPQGDQPQHF | TGTGCCAGCAACGGTCCACAGGGAGATCAGCCCCAGCATTTT
TRBJ1-1 | TRBV6-5 | - | - | CASSQTGEAFF | TGTGCCAGCAGTCAAACGGGTGAAGCTTTCTTT
TRBJ1-2 | TRBV3-1/TRBV3-2 | - | - | CASGDYGYTF | TGTGCCAGCGGGGACTATGGCTACACCTTC
TRBJ2-1 | TRBV4-3 | - | TRBD1 | CASSRSTGAQFF | TGCGCCAGCAGCCGATCCACAGGGGCGCAGTTCTTC
TRBJ1-2 | TRBV24-1 | - | - | CATNVRDAPSGGYGYTF | TGTGCCACCAACGTCCGAGACGCCCCATCGGGGGGCTATGGCTACACCTTC
TRBJ1-6 | TRBV28 | once | - | CASLSSYNSPLHF | TGTGCCAGCCTGAGCTCCTATAATTCACCCCTCCACTTT
TRBJ1-1 | TRBV7-2 | - | - | CASTVSPGDHTEAFF | TGTGCCAGCACCGTTAGCCCAGGGGATCACACTGAAGCTTTCTTT
TRBJ2-5 | TRBV4-1 | - | TRBD2 | CASSHPLAGVQETQYF | TGCGCCAGCAGCCACCCACTAGCGGGGGTACAAGAGACCCAGTACTTC
TRBJ1-2 | TRBV28 | once | - | CASSLGIRKAYGYTF | TGTGCCAGCAGTTTGGGGATCCGAAAGGCCTATGGCTACACCTTC
TRBJ2-3 | TRBV6-2/TRBV6-3 | - | - | CASSRRGPDTQYF | TGTGCCAGCAGTCGCCGGGGGCCCGATACGCAGTATTTT
TRBJ2-7 | TRBV9 | - | - | CASSVGPEAIYEQYF | TGTGCCAGCAGCGTAGGTCCAGAAGCGATCTACGAGCAGTACTTC
TRBJ1-3 | TRBV5-4 | - | - | CASSLSLGDEYTIYF | TGTGCCAGCAGCTTGTCACTGGGTGATGAATACACCATATATTTT
TRBJ2-7 | TRBV6-5 | - | - | CASRAEWTGYEQYF | TGTGCCAGCAGGGCCGAATGGACCGGCTACGAGCAGTACTTC
TRBJ1-2 | TRBV28 | - | - | CASSLRRNYGYTF | TGTGCCAGCAGTTTAAGGCGGAACTATGGCTACACCTTC
TRBJ2-1 | TRBV27 | - | TRBD1 | CASSLQGAGEQFF | TGTGCCAGCAGTTTACAGGGGGCGGGTGAGCAGTTCTTC
TRBJ2-1 | TRBV7-2 | - | TRBD2 | CASSPLAGEQFF | TGTGCCAGCAGTCCACTAGCGGGAGAGCAGTTCTTC
TRBJ2-1 | TRBV5-1 | - | - | CASSVQGNNEQFF | TGCGCCAGCAGCGTACAGGGAAACAATGAGCAGTTCTTC
TRBJ1-4 | TRBV2 | once | TRBD1 | CASRELGTGNEKLFF | TGTGCCAGCAGAGAACTCGGGACAGGGAATGAAAAACTGTTTTTT
TRBJ2-1 | TRBV11-3 | few | - | CASSRTSYNEQFF | TGTGCCAGCAGCCGTACCTCCTACAATGAGCAGTTCTTC